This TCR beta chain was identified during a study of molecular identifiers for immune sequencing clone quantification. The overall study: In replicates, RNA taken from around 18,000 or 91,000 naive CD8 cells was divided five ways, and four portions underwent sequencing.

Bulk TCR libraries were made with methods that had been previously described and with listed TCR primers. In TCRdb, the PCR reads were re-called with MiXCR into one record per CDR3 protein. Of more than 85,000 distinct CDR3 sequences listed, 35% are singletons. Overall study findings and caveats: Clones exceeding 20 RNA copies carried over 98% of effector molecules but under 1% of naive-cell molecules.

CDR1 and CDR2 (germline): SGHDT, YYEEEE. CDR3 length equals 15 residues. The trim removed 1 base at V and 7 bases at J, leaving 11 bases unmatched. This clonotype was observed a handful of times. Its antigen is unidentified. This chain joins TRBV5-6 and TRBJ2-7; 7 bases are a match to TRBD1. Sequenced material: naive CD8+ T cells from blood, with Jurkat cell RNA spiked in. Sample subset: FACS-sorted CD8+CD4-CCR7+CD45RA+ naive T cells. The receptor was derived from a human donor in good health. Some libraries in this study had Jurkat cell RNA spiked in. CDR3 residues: CASSLTPRQGVEQYF. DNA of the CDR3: TGTGCCAGCAGCTTGACCCCTCGACAGGGAGTTGAGCAGTACTTC.